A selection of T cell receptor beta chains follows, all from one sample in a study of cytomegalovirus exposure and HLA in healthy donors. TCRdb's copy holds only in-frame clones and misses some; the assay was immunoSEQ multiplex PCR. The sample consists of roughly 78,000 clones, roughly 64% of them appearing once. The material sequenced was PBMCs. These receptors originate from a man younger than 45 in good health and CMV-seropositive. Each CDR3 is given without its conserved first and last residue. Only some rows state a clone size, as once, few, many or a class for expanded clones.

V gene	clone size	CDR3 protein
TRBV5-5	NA	ASSTQGVGVSEAF
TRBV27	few	ASSRPGQPQH
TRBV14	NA	ASSLNRVGAGNTIY
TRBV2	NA	ASSENSYNEQF
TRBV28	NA	ASRLSDEQY
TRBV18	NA	ASSQDSPYSNQPQH
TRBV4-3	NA	ASSPSFANSNQPQH
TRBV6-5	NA	ASSYGGPYNSPLH
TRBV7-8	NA	ASSLVSGSNQPQH
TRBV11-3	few	ASSERDRGSRLATEAF
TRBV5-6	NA	ASSVGQDEQY
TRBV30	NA	AWSDRGDTEAF
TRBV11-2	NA	ASSSTGQGPTQY
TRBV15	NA	ATSGLGQQETQY
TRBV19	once	ATQPTTGVYGYT
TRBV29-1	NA	SVEYTGTYEQY
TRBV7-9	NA	ASSFGASGSEQY
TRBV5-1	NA	ASAPGTGRGTQY
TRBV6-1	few	ASSNDNYNEKLF
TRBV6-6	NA	ASSKTTGGPSPLH
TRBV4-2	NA	ASSQDLNAADTQY
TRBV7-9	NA	ASSSRDRGSGYT
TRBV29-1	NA	SVDRLADIYNEQF
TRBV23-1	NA	ASSHPGGEKLF
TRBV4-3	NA	ASSPTCYEQF
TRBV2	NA	ASSPGRGRYEQY
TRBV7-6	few	ASSSGSFRGTGELF
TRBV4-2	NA	ASSQDGTGNEKLF
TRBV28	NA	ASITEGTDYNEQF
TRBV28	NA	ASSPPGQKNTEAF
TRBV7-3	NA	ASSLSADQPQH
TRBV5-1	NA	ASSSLAGVDEQF
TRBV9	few	ASSASGGTDTQY
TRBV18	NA	ASSPGGTQPQH
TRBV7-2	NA	ASSPHGGGGYNEQF
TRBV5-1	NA	ASSLGTGGAGETQY
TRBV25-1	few	ASSARQGYNSPLH
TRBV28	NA	ASSETGGSYEQY
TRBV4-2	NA	ASSQVKESSYEQY
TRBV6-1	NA	ASSETGTANYEQY
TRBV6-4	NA	ASSVSRDTEAF
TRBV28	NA	ASSTPGMNTGELF
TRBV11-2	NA	ASSARTGFRNSPLH